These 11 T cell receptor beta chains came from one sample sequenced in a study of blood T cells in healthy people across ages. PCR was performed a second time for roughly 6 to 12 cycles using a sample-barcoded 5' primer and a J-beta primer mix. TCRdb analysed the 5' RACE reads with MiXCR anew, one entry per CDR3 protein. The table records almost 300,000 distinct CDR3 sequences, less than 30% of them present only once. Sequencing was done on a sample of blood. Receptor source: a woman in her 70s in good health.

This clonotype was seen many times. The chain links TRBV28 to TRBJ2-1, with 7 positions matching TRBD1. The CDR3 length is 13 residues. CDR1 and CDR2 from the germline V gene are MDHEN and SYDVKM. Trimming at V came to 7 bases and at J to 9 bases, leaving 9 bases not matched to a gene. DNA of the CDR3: TGTGCCAGCACCGTTACGACAGGGATTGAGCAGTTCTTC. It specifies CASTVTTGIEQFF.

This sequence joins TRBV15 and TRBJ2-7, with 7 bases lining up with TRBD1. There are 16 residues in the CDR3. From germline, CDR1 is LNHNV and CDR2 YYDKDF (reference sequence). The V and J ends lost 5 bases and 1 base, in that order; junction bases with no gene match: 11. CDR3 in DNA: TGTGCCACCAGCCCGAAGGGGACAGTGATATCCTACGAGCAGTACTTC. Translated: CATSPKGTVISYEQYF. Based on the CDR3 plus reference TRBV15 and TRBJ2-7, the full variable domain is DAMVIQNPRYQVTQFGKPVTLSCSQTLNHNVMYWYQQKSSQAPKLLFHYYDKDFNNEADTPDNFQSRRPNTSFCFLDIRSPGLGDTAMYLCATSPKGTVISYEQYFGPGTRLTVT.

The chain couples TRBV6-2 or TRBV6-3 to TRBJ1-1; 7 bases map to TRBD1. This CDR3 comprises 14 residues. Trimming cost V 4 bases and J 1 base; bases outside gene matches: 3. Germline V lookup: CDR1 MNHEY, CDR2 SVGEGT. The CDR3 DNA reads TGTGCCAGCAGTTCCAGGGGGGCGAACACTGAAGCTTTCTTT. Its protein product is CASSSRGANTEAFF.

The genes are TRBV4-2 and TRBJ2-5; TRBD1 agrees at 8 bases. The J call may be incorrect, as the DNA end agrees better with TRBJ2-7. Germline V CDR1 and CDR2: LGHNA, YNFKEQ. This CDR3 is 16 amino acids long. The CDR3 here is CASSQEGWTGSYEQYF. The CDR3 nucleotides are TGTGCCAGCAGCCAAGAAGGATGGACAGGGTCCTACGAGCAGTACTTC.

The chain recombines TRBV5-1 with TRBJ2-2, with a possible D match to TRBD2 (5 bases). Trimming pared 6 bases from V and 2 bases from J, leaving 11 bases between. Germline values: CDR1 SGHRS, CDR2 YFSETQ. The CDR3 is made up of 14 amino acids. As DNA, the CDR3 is TGCGCCAGCAATGGGGAGCCAAACACCGGGGAGCTGTTTTTT. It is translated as CASNGEPNTGELFF.

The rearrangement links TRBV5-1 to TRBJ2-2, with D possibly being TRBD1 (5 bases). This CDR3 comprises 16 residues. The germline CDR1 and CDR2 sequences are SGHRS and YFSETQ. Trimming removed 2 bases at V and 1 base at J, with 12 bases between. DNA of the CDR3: TGCGCCAGCAGCTTCTCGTCCCAGGGGAACACCGGGGAGCTGTTTTTT. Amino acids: CASSFSSQGNTGELFF. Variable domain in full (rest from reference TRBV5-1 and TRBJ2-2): KAGVTQTPRYLIKTRGQQVTLSCSPISGHRSVSWYQQTPGQGLQFLFEYFSETQRNKGNFPGRFSGRQFSNSRSEMNVSTLELGDSALYLCASSFSSQGNTGELFFGEGSRLTVL.

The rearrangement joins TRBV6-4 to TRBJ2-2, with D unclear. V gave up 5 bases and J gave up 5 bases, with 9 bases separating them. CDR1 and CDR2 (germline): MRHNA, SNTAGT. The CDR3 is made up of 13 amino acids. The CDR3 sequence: CASSRQETGELFF. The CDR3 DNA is TGTGCCAGCAGTCGCCAGGAGACCGGGGAGCTGTTTTTT.

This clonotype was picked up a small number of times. CDR3 bases: TGTGCCACCAGCATGAGTCCAACAACAGGAGGAGTAGATGGCTACACCTTC. This sequence encodes CATSMSPTTGGVDGYTF. J is TRBJ1-2 and V is TRBV15; D may be TRBD1 (5 bases). Trimming pared 4 bases from V and 6 bases from J, leaving 24 bases between. CDR1 is LNHNV and CDR2 is YYDKDF in the germline V gene (reference sequence). CDR3 length equals 17 residues.

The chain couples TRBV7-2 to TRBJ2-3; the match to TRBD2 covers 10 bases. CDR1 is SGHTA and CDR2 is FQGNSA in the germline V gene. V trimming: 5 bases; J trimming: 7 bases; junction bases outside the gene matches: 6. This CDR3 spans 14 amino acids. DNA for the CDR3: TGTGCCAGCAGCACCGGGACTAGCGCAAATACGCAGTATTTT. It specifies CASSTGTSANTQYF.

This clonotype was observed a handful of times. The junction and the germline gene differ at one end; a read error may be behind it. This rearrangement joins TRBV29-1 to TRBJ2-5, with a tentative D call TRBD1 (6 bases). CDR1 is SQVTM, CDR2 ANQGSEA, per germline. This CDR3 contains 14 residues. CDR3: CSGLRQAFQEAQYF. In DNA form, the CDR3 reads TGCAGCGGACTCAGACAGGCATTCCAAGAGGCCCAGTACTTC.

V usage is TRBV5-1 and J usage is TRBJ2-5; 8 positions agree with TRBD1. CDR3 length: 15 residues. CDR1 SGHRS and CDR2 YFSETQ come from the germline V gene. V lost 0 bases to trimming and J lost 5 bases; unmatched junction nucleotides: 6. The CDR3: CASSLGQGRKETQYF. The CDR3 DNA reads TGCGCCAGCAGCTTGGGACAGGGGAGGAAGGAGACCCAGTACTTC.